This T cell receptor (beta chain) was captured by sequencing in a study of blood T cell repertoires in COVID-19. Study background: Sites in the United States, Italy and Spain provided acute and convalescent COVID-19 samples. In each case, the material was cDNA or gDNA derived from T cells, B-cell-depleted T cells, or PBMCs.

Authors' methods: Estimates of nucleated cell counts were drawn from the amplification of reference gene primers. Method: immunoSEQ multiplex PCR; TCRdb's copy keeps in-frame clones and lacks some. Clone size and V and J calls were adopted from that table, with D and trimming inferred from the DNA. The top ten hold roughly 2% of the sample, which has 250,000 or so clones, approximately 83% seen once. CDR1 and CDR2 from the germline V gene are MGHRA and YSYEKL. The CDR3 contains 15 residues. V was trimmed by 0 bases and J by 8 bases, leaving 14 bases between them. The sequenced material came from peripheral blood. The sequence was collected from a man younger than 45 who had recovered from COVID-19. The chain uses TRBV4-1 and TRBJ1-3, with a tentative D call TRBD1 (5 bases). The CDR3: CASSQDNPSRDTIYF. The CDR3 region has the DNA TGCGCCAGCAGCCAAGATAACCCCAGCAGGGACACCATATATTTT.